The 25 T cell receptor beta chains in this list originate from one sample, sequenced in a study of blood T cell repertoires in COVID-19. Clones were read by immunoSEQ multiplex PCR, and TCRdb kept only the in-frame ones, dropping some. The sample consists of some 80,000 clones, around 80% of them appearing once. Source material: peripheral blood. The source of these receptors is a woman between 70 and 85 years old with acute or convalescent COVID-19.

The chain employs TRBV6-5 and TRBJ1-1; D not certain. The germline V gene encodes CDR1 MNHEY and CDR2 SVGAGI. There are 13 residues in the CDR3. Between the trimmed V and J ends, which lost 6 bases and 1 base, there was a span of 9 bases. CDR3 in amino acids: CASRERPNTEAFF. The CDR3 DNA reads as TGTGCCAGCAGGGAGCGGCCGAACACTGAAGCTTTCTTT.

The rearrangement uses TRBV7-9 and TRBJ2-5; 8 nucleotides agree with TRBD1. The CDR3 is 14 amino acids. V dropped 5 bases and J dropped 5; count of bases not matched to a gene: 7. Germline-derived CDR1 and CDR2 are SEHNR and FQNEAQ (reference sequence). The CDR3 DNA is TGTGCCAGCAGCGCCCACAGGGGGAGGGAGACCCAGTACTTC. The encoded protein is CASSAHRGRETQYF.

The chain couples TRBV19 to TRBJ2-2, with D perhaps TRBD2 (5 bases). V was clipped by 8 bases and J by 11 bases, with 18 bases between them. This CDR3 is built from 13 residues. Per germline, CDR1 LNHDA and CDR2 SQIVND (reference sequence). CDR3 residues: CASQGAGLSELFF. The CDR3 DNA sequence: TGTGCCAGTCAAGGCGCGGGCCTCTCCGAGCTGTTTTTT.

The rearrangement links TRBV4-1 to TRBJ1-4; TRBD1 is a possible D gene (5 bases). The germline V gene has CDR1 MGHRA and CDR2 YSYEKL. The CDR3 has 16 amino acids. V lost 0 bases, J lost 5 bases, and 13 bases lay in between. The CDR3 DNA reads as TGCGCCAGCAGCCAAGAGGGGCAGGTCCTGAATGAAAAACTGTTTTTT. This codes for CASSQEGQVLNEKLFF.

CDR3 in DNA: TGTGCCAGCAGCGCCCGACAGGGGGCCTTAGAGACCCAGTACTTC. It encodes CASSARQGALETQYF. This sequence joins TRBV9 and TRBJ2-5, with 10 bases that match TRBD1. The V gene end was trimmed by 3 bases and the J gene end by 4 bases; junction bases not matched to a gene: 6. The CDR3 consists of 15 residues. CDR1 and CDR2 (germline): SGDLS, YYNGEE.

Remarks on this clone: Germline and junction disagree at one end, which may indicate a read error. The chain recombines TRBV24-1 with TRBJ1-4; D perhaps matches TRBD1 (5 bases). CDR3 size: 12 residues. CDR1 and CDR2 (germline): KGHDR, SFDVKD. The CDR3 nucleotides read TGTGCCCCCAGGGACGCGGGTGAAAAACTGTTTTTT. Encoded protein: CAPRDAGEKLFF.

The chain carries TRBV29-1 and TRBJ2-7, with 7 bases matching TRBD1. Per the germline V gene, CDR1 is SQVTM and CDR2 is ANQGSEA. Trimming at V came to 4 bases and at J to 3 bases, leaving 6 bases not matched to a gene. The CDR3 has 13 amino acids. CDR3 in amino acids: CSVASGTDYEQYF. The CDR3, as DNA: TGCAGCGTTGCCTCCGGGACAGACTACGAGCAGTACTTC.

In nucleotides, the CDR3 is TGTGCCAGTAGCCGAACCGGACTAGCGCAAGAGACCCAGTACTTC. It codes for CASSRTGLAQETQYF. The chain joins TRBV19 to TRBJ2-5, with 9 nucleotides matching TRBD2. The CDR3 has 15 residues. Germline CDR1 and CDR2: LNHDA and SQIVND (reference sequence). V shed 6 bases, J shed 2 bases, and the junction held 7 bases outside the gene matches.

V and J are TRBV6-5 and TRBJ2-5; 9 nucleotides match TRBD1. The V segment lost 6 bases and the J segment 5 bases; nucleotides outside the gene matches: 10. Looked up from germline, CDR1 is MNHEY and CDR2 is SVGAGI. The CDR3 spans 15 residues. CDR3 nucleotides: TGTGCCAGCAGCTACGGGACAGGGAGAGTCGAGACCCAGTACTTC. This translates into CASSYGTGRVETQYF.

The chain combines TRBV7-8 with TRBJ2-7, with 10 bases lining up with TRBD2. This CDR3 has 15 amino acids. Germline values: CDR1 SGHVS, CDR2 FQNEAQ. V trimming: 2 bases; J trimming: 6 bases; junction bases outside the gene matches: 7. CDR3 DNA: TGTGCCAGCAGCTTACTTCTAGCGGGAGTTGGCGAGCAGTACTTC. Its protein product is CASSLLLAGVGEQYF.

The chain couples TRBV12-3 or TRBV12-4 to TRBJ1-1; TRBD1 is a possible D gene (5 bases). Trimming pared 4 bases from V and 5 bases from J, leaving 11 bases between. The CDR3 is 13 amino acids. The CDR3 spells CASSSRTRTEAFF. The CDR3 bases are TGTGCCAGCAGTTCAAGGACAAGAACTGAAGCTTTCTTT.

The chain recombines TRBV6-5 with TRBJ1-2; tentatively, D is TRBD1 (6 bases). Trimming removed 7 bases from V and 3 bases from J, with 15 bases in between. CDR1 is MNHEY and CDR2 is SVGAGI in the germline V gene. The CDR3 length is 14 residues. CDR3 sequence (DNA): TGTGCCAGCAACACCGCAGGGGTCGACTATGGCTACACCTTC. This sequence encodes CASNTAGVDYGYTF.

The genes are TRBV12-3 or TRBV12-4 and TRBJ1-2; TRBD1 matches at 10 bases. With 5 bases clipped from V and 7 bases from J, the junction kept 4 bases outside the gene matches. This CDR3 is built from 13 residues. Written as DNA, the CDR3 is TGTGCCAGCAGTCCCGACAGGGGGCCTGGCTACACCTTC. Protein: CASSPDRGPGYTF.

The chain employs TRBV10-2 and TRBJ2-1; unclear D gene. Between the trimmed V and J ends, which lost 9 bases and 3 bases, there was a span of 18 bases. From germline, CDR1 is WSHSY and CDR2 SAAADI. The CDR3 is made up of 15 amino acids. CDR3 sequence reads: CASSDSYLLYNEQFF. In nucleotides, the CDR3 is TGCGCCAGTTCCGACTCCTACCTTCTCTACAATGAGCAGTTCTTC.

The chain combines TRBV7-9 with TRBJ2-1; 9 bases are shared with TRBD1. Germline loops: CDR1 SEHNR, CDR2 FQNEAQ (reference sequence). Germline trimming cut 5 bases from V and 7 bases from J; bases unmatched to any gene: 15. The CDR3 covers 17 residues. CDR3 sequence reads: CASSRSTGTGSSNEQFF. CDR3 sequence (DNA): TGTGCCAGCAGCCGAAGCACCGGGACAGGGAGTAGTAATGAGCAGTTCTTC. The full variable domain, rest sourced from reference TRBV7-9 and TRBJ2-1, is DTGVSQNPRHKITKRGQNVTFRCDPISEHNRLYWYRQTLGQGPEFLTYFQNEAQLEKSRLLSDRFSAERPKGSFSTLEIQRTEQGDSAMYLCASSRSTGTGSSNEQFFGPGTRLTVL.

This clone was seen once. The chain is built from TRBV7-2 and TRBJ2-7, with a tentative D call TRBD2 (6 bases). The V end was cut by 5 bases, the J end by 3 bases, with 11 bases between. The germline V gene encodes CDR1 SGHTA and CDR2 FQGNSA. This CDR3 is 13 amino acids long. The CDR3 nucleotides are TGTGCCAGCAGCCCGGGGACTGGCTACGAGCAGTACTTC. Translating it yields CASSPGTGYEQYF.

The gene calls are TRBV7-9 and TRBJ2-1; a weak D match, TRBD2 (5 bases). Germline V gene lookup returns CDR1 SEHNR and CDR2 FQNEAQ (reference sequence). V gave up 4 bases and J gave up 3 bases, with 19 bases separating them. This CDR3 contains 17 residues. The CDR3 DNA follows: TGTGCCAGCAGCTATAGGTCGCTAGCCGGGCGCTACAATGAGCAGTTCTTC. Amino acid sequence: CASSYRSLAGRYNEQFF.

V gene TRBV12-3 or TRBV12-4 combines with J gene TRBJ2-1, with a tentative D call TRBD2 (5 bases). The CDR3 covers 13 residues. V lost 6 bases to trimming and J lost 16 bases, with 22 bases between them. CDR3 amino acids: CASSLARVVHIFF. CDR3 coding DNA: TGTGCCAGCAGCCTAGCCCGGGTGGTCCATATCTTCTTC.

This CDR3 reads CASSLVPQGPSQETQYF. The CDR3 DNA follows: TGCGCCAGCAGCTTGGTCCCCCAGGGGCCCTCCCAAGAGACCCAGTACTTC. V is TRBV5-1 and J is TRBJ2-5; a weak D match, TRBD1 (6 bases). Per the germline V gene, CDR1 is SGHRS and CDR2 is YFSETQ. V was pared by 0 bases and J by 1 base, with 16 bases between. This CDR3 has 17 residues.

This rearrangement joins TRBV5-1 to TRBJ2-1; D remains ambiguous. The CDR3 length is 16 residues. Trimming pared 1 base from V and 3 bases from J, leaving 14 bases between. Germline V gene lookup returns CDR1 SGHRS and CDR2 YFSETQ. CDR3 DNA sequence: TGCGCCAGCAGCTTGTTGGCAGCCCAGGTCTACAATGAGCAGTTCTTC. It specifies CASSLLAAQVYNEQFF.

This clone was seen a few times. This chain connects TRBV9 to TRBJ1-6, with 8 bases matching TRBD1. The CDR3 has 14 amino acids. Germline lookup yields CDR1 SGDLS and CDR2 YYNGEE. V shed 3 bases, J shed 7 bases, and the junction held 3 bases outside the gene matches. CDR3 in amino acids: CASSADRGNSPLHF. The CDR3 coding sequence is TGTGCCAGCAGCGCCGACAGGGGCAATTCACCCCTCCACTTT.

This chain joins TRBV11-3 and TRBJ2-1, with TRBD1 matching over 8 bases. Per germline, CDR1 SGHNT and CDR2 YENEEA. The CDR3 runs to 16 residues. Germline trimming cut 1 base from V and 4 bases from J; bases unmatched to any gene: 6. The CDR3 region has the DNA TGTGCCAGCAGCTTAGCAGGGACAGGAATATACAATGAGCAGTTCTTC. It codes for CASSLAGTGIYNEQFF.

The rearrangement joins TRBV20-1 to TRBJ1-3; D is unresolved. This CDR3 spans 14 amino acids. V lost 3 bases to trimming and J lost 1 base, with 10 bases between them. In germline, CDR1 is DFQATT, CDR2 SNEGSKA (reference sequence). The CDR3 region is CSASPQLSGNTIYF. The CDR3 coding sequence is TGCAGTGCTAGTCCCCAGTTATCTGGAAACACCATATATTTT.

This chain uses TRBV6-5 with TRBJ1-1; unclear D gene. CDR1 and CDR2 from the germline V gene are MNHEY and SVGAGI. The CDR3 contains 13 residues. Trimming removed 9 bases from V and 0 bases from J, with 11 bases in between. The CDR3 protein is CASSPEVNTEAFF. CDR3 nucleotides: TGTGCCAGTAGCCCGGAGGTGAACACTGAAGCTTTCTTT.

This chain links TRBV5-8 with TRBJ1-2; D perhaps matches TRBD1 (5 bases). The CDR3 has 13 residues. The V and J ends lost 0 bases and 4 bases respectively, with 7 bases between them. CDR1 is SGHTS and CDR2 is YDEGEE in the germline V gene. The CDR3 nucleotides are TGTGCCAGCAGCTTGGAGGACATCTATGGCTACACCTTC. The encoded protein is CASSLEDIYGYTF. The full variable domain, rest sourced from reference TRBV5-8 and TRBJ1-2, is EAGVTQSPTHLIKTRGQQATLRCSPISGHTSVYWYQQALGLGLQFLLWYDEGEERNRGNFPPRFSGRQFPNYSSELNVNALELEDSALYLCASSLEDIYGYTFGSGTRLTVV.